Here is one T cell receptor (beta chain) with its context. Its antigen is undetermined. Through Arm-PCR of CDR3 regions and iRepertoire HTBI primers, TCR beta libraries were built. TCRdb itself ran the multiplex PCR reads through MiXCR, one entry per CDR3 protein. The sample carries hundreds of thousands of distinct CDR3 sequences, 13% recorded once. This record comes from a study of regulatory T cells in long-lasting Graves disease. Overall study results and limits: Whereas 1,000 or so public clonotypes were shared by new patients, persistent patients shared more, at roughly 3,000.

The CDR3 covers 15 residues. With 5 bases clipped from V and 5 bases from J, the junction kept 9 bases outside the gene matches. Germline lookup yields CDR1 SGHAT and CDR2 FQNNGV. The time point is: newly diagnosed GD, antithyroid drugs for less than 3 months. PBMC-extracted RNA yielded the TCR library. The sample was also reused in another study, on T cells in Graves' hyperthyroidism and ophthalmopathy. That publication notes: When ophthalmopathy did not progress within 18 months, Graves' hyperthyroidism was considered stable. Peripheral blood also featured most of the thyroid clonotypes expanded above 0.001.

Sequencing used peripheral blood mononuclear cells (PBMCs), obtained at new diagnosis, from a patient treated with antithyroid drugs. The rearrangement joins TRBV11-2 to TRBJ2-5; 9 bases are a match to TRBD2. The source of this sequence is a young man with Graves disease. CDR3 DNA: TGTGCCAGCAGCCACGTTGTAGCGGGAGCGGAGACCCAGTACTTC. It yields the protein CASSHVVAGAETQYF.